Reported below is one T cell receptor beta chain. It lacks a known antigen. Qualities for individual bases were not recorded, and no much larger clone is one base off. The data were obtained in a study of shared clonotypes between healthy human individuals (dated by TCRdb to between 2020 and 2021). Regarding the study in general: A couple of women and a few men aged 18 to 49 years were included in the cohort. For each donor, CD4 naive and CD4 memory were each run on three plates, CD8 naive on two plates, and CD8 memory on one plate. To estimate repertoire size and how much clonotype sharing occurs between individuals, the study deeply sequenced the blood TCR repertoires of roughly 5 healthy adults. Different laboratories and diverse techniques were used to prepare libraries and sequence TCR repertoires, to increase sequencing depth and limit assay-specific biases. Between about 0.94 and 10 billion PBMCs per donor were obtained by leukapheresis.

Study-wide findings and limitations: Clonotypes shared by all four sorted-subset donors showed higher generation probabilities than non-shared clonotypes. Pairwise subsampling indicated that sequencing depth was expected to affect the degree of clonotype sharing among donors. Sharing across a few donors was observed for about 5% of naive CD4, over 3% of naive CD8, 2% to 2.5% of memory CD4, and around 0.4% of memory CD8 clonotypes. Rarefaction of sorted-subset datasets indicated incomplete sequencing despite the large sequencing depth. Because the study included a small number of donors, the genetic and exposure-history diversity represented was limited. Sampling was limited to blood, and TCR repertoires in tissue likely differ from TCR repertoires in blood. Larger estimated clonotype richness was generally found for naive subsets than for memory subsets.

The donors were healthy, HIV-negative adults who had no recently reported acute infections or vaccinations. Only Caucasian adults living in Nashville, Tennessee, USA were represented among the donors. CD4+ T cells were enriched through magnetic negative selection, after which naive cells were positively selected on CD45RA and the remaining negative fraction served as the memory subset. Blood was obtained by leukapheresis, after which PBMCs were separated by Ficoll-Histopaque density gradient centrifugation and cryopreserved in liquid nitrogen vapor phase. Analytical flow cytometry was used to check the purity and quantity of every magnetically sorted T cell population. Genomic DNA was isolated from each sorted fraction and quantified by UV absorbance on a Nanodrop 2000c. The germline V gene gives CDR1 as MNHEY and CDR2 as SVGAGI. The CDR3 sequence holds 14 residues, the cysteine and phenylalanine included. Only the CDR3 DNA stays, 42 bases, in frame from base 1. V has 6 bases trimmed and J has 2 bases trimmed; junction bases matching no gene number 6.

TCR CDR3 regions were amplified from genomic DNA by multiplex PCR using the deep immunoSEQ assay. Extracted genomic DNA from each cell subset was distributed evenly across all wells of several immunoSEQ 96-well plates, and each plate was treated as a replicate. For sorted subsets, each replicate PCR was loaded with 150 to 250 ng genomic DNA, equivalent to approximately 33,000 T cell genomes. The purified libraries were quantified using a Qubit 3.0 fluorometer, sized with a Bioanalyzer 2100, and then quantified again using the KAPA Library Quantification kit. Each immunoSEQ 96-well plate was sequenced on its own single-read 150-cycle Illumina NextSeq 550 flow cell. Turning to the authors' computational methods: Because only junctional sequences without quality scores were contained in the immunoSEQ output, filtering matching that applied to full-length reads could not be performed. Sequences were annotated with PyIR, a Python wrapper for IgBLAST v1.9, using IMGT germline references to assign V/J genes and CDR3. Any read was removed if the V/J assignment was weak (E-value above 1e-6), the CDR3 was missing, or the read contained stop codons, out-of-frame junctions, or ambiguous translated residues. A V3J clonotype was defined by an identical inferred V gene, J gene, and CDR3 amino acid sequence. The percentage overlap between two repertoires was calculated by dividing the number of shared unique clonotypes by the size of the smaller repertoire. RTK rarefaction, the Chao1 estimator, and Recon v2.1 estimates of unobserved clonotypes were used to assess repertoire richness. For all TCRbeta clonotypes obtained by the gDNA method from a few donors, generation probabilities were computed with OLGA. In its TCRdb copy, this immuneACCESS table keeps in-frame sequences only and misses some clones. Where compared with another copy, unresolved V genes explain less than half of these, and the others have no known cause. V, J and clone size are taken as reported in that table, and D and trimming were inferred from the DNA itself. The sample table lists 2,500,000 or so clones, approximately 94% of them with a count of one. Around 0.14% of the sample is in the top ten clones.

The rearranged segments are TRBV6-5 and TRBJ2-5; TRBD2 fits 7 bases in the junction. The sequence derives from a young man in good health. Sequenced input: naive CD4+ T cells sorted from blood. The cell subset or site label here, explained by the study, means: CD45RA+ positively selected. The DNA sequence is as follows: TGTGCCAGCAGATTCGCGGGAGTTCAAGAGACCCAGTACTTC. It codes for CASRFAGVQETQYF.